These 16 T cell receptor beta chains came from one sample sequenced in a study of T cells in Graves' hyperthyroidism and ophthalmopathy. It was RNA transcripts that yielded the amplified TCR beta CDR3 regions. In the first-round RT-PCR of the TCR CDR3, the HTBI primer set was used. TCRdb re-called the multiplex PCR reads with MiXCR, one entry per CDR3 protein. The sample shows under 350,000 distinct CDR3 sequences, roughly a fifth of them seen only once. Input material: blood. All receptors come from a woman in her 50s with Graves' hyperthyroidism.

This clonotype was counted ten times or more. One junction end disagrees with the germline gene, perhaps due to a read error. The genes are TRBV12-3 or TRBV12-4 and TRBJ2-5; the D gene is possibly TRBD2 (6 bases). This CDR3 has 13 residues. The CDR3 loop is CASSLGGTETQYF. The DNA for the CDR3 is TGTGCCAGCAGCTTAGGAGGGACGGAGACCCAGTACTTC.

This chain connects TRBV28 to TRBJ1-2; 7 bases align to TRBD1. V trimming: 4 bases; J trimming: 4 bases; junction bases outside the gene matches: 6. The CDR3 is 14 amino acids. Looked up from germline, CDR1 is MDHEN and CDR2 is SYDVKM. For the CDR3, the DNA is TGTGCCAGCAGTTCCCCTCGGGACAGCTATGGCTACACCTTC. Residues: CASSSPRDSYGYTF.

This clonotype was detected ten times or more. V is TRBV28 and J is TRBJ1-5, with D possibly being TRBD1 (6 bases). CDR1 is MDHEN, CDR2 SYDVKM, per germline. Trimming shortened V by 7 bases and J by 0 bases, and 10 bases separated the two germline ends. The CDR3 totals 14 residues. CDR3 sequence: CASILDSSNQPQHF. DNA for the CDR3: TGTGCCAGCATCCTGGACAGTAGCAATCAGCCCCAGCATTTT.

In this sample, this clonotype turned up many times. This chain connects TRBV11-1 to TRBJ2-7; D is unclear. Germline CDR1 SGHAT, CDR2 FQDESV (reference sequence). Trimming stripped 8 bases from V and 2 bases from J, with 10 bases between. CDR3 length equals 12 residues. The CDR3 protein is CASSEAPYEQYF. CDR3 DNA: TGTGCCAGCTCAGAGGCCCCCTACGAGCAGTACTTC.

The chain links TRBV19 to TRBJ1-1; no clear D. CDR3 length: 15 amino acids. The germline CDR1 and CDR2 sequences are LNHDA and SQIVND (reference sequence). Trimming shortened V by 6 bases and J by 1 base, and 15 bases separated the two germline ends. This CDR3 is CASSLRKWGNTEAFF. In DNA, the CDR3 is TGTGCCAGTAGCCTGCGAAAGTGGGGGAACACTGAAGCTTTCTTT.

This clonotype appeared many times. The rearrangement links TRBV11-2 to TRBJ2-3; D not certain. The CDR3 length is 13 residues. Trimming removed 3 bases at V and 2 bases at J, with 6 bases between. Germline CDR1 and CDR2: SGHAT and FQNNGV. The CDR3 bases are TGTGCCAGCAGCTTTGGGTTCACAGATACGCAGTATTTT. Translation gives CASSFGFTDTQYF.

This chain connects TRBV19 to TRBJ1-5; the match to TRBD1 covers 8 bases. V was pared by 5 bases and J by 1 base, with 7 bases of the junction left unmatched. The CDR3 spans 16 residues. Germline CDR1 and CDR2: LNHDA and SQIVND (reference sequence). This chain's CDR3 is CASSSRTGPSNQPQHF. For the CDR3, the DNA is TGTGCCAGTAGTTCCAGGACAGGGCCAAGCAATCAGCCCCAGCATTTT.

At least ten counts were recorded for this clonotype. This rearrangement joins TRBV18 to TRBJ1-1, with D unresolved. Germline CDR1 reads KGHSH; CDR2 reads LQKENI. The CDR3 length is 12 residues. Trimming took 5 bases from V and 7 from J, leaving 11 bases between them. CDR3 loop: CASSFLQDEAFF. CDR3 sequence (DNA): TGTGCCAGCTCATTTCTCCAGGATGAAGCTTTCTTT.

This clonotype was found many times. The CDR3 DNA sequence: TGCAGTGCTAGAGATCTGAGGACTAGCGGGAGTCTCACAGATACGCAGTATTTT. Protein product: CSARDLRTSGSLTDTQYF. The chain employs TRBV20-1 and TRBJ2-3; 13 bases fit TRBD2. This CDR3 contains 18 residues. Germline CDR1 reads DFQATT; CDR2 reads SNEGSKA (reference sequence). Trimming removed 0 bases from V and 2 bases from J; junction bases left unmatched: 8.

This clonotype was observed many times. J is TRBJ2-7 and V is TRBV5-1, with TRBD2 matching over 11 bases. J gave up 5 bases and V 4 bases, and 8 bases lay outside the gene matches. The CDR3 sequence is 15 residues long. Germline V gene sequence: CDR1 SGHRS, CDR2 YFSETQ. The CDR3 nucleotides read TGCGCCAGCAGCACCCGTAGCGGGAGGGCCAACGAGCAGTACTTC. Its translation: CASSTRSGRANEQYF.

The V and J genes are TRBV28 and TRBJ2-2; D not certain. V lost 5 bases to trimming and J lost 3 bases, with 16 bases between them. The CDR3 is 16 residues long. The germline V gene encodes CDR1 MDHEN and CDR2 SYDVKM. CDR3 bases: TGTGCCAGCAGTCCATCGGACGTACGAGACACCGGGGAGCTGTTTTTT. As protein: CASSPSDVRDTGELFF.

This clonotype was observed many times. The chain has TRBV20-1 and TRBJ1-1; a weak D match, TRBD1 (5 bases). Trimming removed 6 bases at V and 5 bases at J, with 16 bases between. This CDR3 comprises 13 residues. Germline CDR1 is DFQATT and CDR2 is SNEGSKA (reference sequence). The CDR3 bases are TGCAGTGCCCCTCCGCCAGGGCGGACTGAAGCTTTCTTT. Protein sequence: CSAPPPGRTEAFF.

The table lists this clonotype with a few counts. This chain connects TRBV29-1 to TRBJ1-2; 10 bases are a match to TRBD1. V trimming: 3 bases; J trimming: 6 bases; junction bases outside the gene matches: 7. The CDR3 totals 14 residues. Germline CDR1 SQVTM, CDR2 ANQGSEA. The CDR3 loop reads CSVDGSGQGNGYTF. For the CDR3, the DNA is TGCAGCGTTGATGGATCGGGACAGGGGAATGGCTACACCTTC.

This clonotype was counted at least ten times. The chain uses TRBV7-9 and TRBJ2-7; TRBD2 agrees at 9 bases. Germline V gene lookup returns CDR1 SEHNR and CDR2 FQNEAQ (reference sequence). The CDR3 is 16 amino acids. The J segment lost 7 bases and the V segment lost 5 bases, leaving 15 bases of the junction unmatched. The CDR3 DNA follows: TGTGCCAGCAGCCCGCCCGGGACTAGCAGATCTACTGAGCAGTACTTC. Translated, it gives CASSPPGTSRSTEQYF.

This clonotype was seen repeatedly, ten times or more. The chain's CDR3 is CAGDFTQLANYGYTF. The CDR3 DNA reads TGTGCCGGGGACTTTACCCAGTTAGCTAACTATGGCTACACCTTC. The chain links TRBV7-9 to TRBJ1-2; tentatively, D is TRBD1 (5 bases). V dropped 11 bases and J dropped 0 bases, with 19 bases sitting between them. CDR1 is SEHNR and CDR2 is FQNEAQ in the germline V gene (reference sequence). CDR3 length: 15 residues.

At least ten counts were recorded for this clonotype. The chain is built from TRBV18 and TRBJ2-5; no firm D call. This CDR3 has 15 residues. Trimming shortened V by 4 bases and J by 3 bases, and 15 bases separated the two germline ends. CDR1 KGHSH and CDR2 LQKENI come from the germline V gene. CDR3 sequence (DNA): TGTGCCAGCTCACGAAAGACTGGGCCGGAAGAGACCCAGTACTTC. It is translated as CASSRKTGPEETQYF. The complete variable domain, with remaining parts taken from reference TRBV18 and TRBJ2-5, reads NAGVMQNPRHLVRRRGQEARLRCSPMKGHSHVYWYRQLPEEGLKFMVYLQKENIIDESGMPKERFSAEFPKEGPSILRIQQVVRGDSAAYFCASSRKTGPEETQYFGPGTRLLVL.